This TCR beta chain was sequenced in a study of T cell responses to AZD1222 COVID-19 vaccine. Study-wide findings and caveats: Baseline seropositivity characterized only a handful of AZD1222 recipients. Clonal diversity may have been underestimated, and the donors were mostly white British, with more females than males.

V was pared by 2 bases and J by 0 bases, with 12 bases between. Germline V lookup: CDR1 SGHAT, CDR2 FQNNGV. The CDR3 totals 16 residues. Profiled with immunoSEQ multiplex PCR; TCRdb holds only in-frame clones, not every one. The repertoire holds tens of thousands of clones, with about 91% as singletons. Points on this clone: The antigen is undetermined.

Sequencing was performed on peripheral blood, taken on day 0 of AZD1222 vaccination. This chain joins TRBV11-2 and TRBJ2-3, with D possibly TRBD2 on 6 matching bases. This clonotype originated in an adult in good health. This chain's CDR3 is CASSLRLGTSTDTQYF. The CDR3 nucleotides read TGTGCCAGCAGCTTAAGGTTGGGGACTAGCACAGATACGCAGTATTTT.